This T cell receptor (beta chain) stems from a study of cytomegalovirus exposure and HLA in healthy donors. Use of 60 Vbeta and 13 Jbeta primers characterized the PCR. TCRdb's copy holds only in-frame clones and misses some; the assay was immunoSEQ multiplex PCR. The sample lists 40,000 to 55,000 clones, 72% occurring once. Trimming at V came to 0 bases and at J to 7 bases, leaving 9 bases not matched to a gene. Germline CDR1 is SSHAT and CDR2 is FNYEAQ (reference sequence). This CDR3 region has 16 residues. J is TRBJ2-1 and V is TRBV7-7, with TRBD2 matching 7 bases. The receptor comes from a man younger than 45 in good health and CMV-seronegative. Input material: PBMCs. The CDR3 here is CASSLAAGSFGNEQFF. CDR3 sequence (DNA): TGTGCCAGCAGCTTAGCAGCGGGGTCCTTCGGAAATGAGCAGTTCTTC.